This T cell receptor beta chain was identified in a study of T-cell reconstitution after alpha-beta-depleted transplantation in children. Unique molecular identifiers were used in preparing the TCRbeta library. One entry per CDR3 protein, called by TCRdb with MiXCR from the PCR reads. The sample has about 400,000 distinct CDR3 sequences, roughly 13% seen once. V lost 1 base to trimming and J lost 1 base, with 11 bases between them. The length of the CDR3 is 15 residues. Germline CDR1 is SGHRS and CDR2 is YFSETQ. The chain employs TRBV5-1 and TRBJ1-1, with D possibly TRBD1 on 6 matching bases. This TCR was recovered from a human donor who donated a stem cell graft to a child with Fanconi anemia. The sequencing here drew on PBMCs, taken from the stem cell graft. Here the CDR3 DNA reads TGCGCCAGCAGCTTGAATCCGGGACAGAACACTGAAGCTTTCTTT. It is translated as CASSLNPGQNTEAFF.